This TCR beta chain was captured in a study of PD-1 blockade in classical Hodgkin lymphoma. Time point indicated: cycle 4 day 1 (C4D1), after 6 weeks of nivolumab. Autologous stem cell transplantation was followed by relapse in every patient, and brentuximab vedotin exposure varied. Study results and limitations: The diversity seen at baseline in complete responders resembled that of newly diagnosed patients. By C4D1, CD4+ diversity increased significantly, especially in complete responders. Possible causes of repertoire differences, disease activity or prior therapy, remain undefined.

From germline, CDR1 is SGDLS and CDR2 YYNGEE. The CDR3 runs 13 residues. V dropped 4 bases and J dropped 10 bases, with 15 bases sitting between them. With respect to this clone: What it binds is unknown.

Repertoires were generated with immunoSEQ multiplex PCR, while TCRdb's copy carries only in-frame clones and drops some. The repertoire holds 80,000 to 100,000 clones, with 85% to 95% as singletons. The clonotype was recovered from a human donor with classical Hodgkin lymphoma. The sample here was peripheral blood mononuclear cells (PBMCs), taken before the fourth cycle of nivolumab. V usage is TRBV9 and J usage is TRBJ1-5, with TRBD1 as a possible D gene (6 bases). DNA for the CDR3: TGTGCCAGCAGCACGAAGTTACAGGGCCCCCAGCATTTT. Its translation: CASSTKLQGPQHF.